A single sample is the source of the 15 T cell receptor beta chains below, sequenced in a study of cytomegalovirus exposure and HLA in healthy donors. Here immunoSEQ multiplex PCR was the method, and the copy in TCRdb shows in-frame clones only, minus some. The table includes about 360,000 clones, 75% to 90% detected once. The source material was PBMCs. These TCRs come from a woman aged 18-29 years in good health and CMV-seronegative.

The rearrangement joins TRBV19 to TRBJ2-1; 10 positions agree with TRBD2. The CDR3 totals 16 residues. The J segment lost 6 bases and the V segment lost 7 bases, leaving 12 bases of the junction unmatched. CDR1 is LNHDA and CDR2 is SQIVND in the germline V gene (reference sequence). CDR3 sequence: CASIPLIAGGRNEQFF. For the CDR3, the DNA is TGTGCCAGTATCCCCCTCATAGCGGGAGGCCGCAATGAGCAGTTCTTC.

This sequence joins TRBV2 and TRBJ2-2, with 7 nucleotides matching TRBD1. This CDR3 is 13 amino acids long. Germline CDR1 and CDR2: SNHLY and FYNNEI. V was pared by 10 bases and J by 4 bases, with 6 bases of the junction left unmatched. CDR3 loop: CATSRDSTGELFF. CDR3 bases: TGTGCCACTAGCCGGGACAGCACCGGGGAGCTGTTTTTT. The full variable domain, completed using reference TRBV2 and TRBJ2-2, is EPEVTQTPSHQVTQMGQEVILRCVPISNHLYFYWYRQILGQKVEFLVSFYNNEISEKSEIFDDQFSVERPDGSNFTLKIRSTKLEDSAMYFCATSRDSTGELFFGEGSRLTVL.

V gene TRBV29-1 combines with J gene TRBJ2-1, with TRBD1 as a possible D gene (7 bases). CDR3 size: 13 residues. Deletions cut 6 bases from V and 9 bases from J, with 18 bases between. Germline V lookup: CDR1 SQVTM, CDR2 ANQGSEA. CDR3 in DNA: TGCAGCGTGGCCGCCCGACAGGGACTTGAGCAGTTCTTC. It encodes CSVAARQGLEQFF.

The chain links TRBV5-1 to TRBJ1-1; 7 bases match TRBD1. The J segment lost 7 bases and the V segment lost 0 bases, leaving 3 bases of the junction unmatched. CDR1 is SGHRS and CDR2 is YFSETQ in the germline V gene. The CDR3 totals 13 residues. This CDR3 reads CASSLEQGYEAFF. CDR3 bases: TGCGCCAGCAGCTTGGAACAGGGGTATGAAGCTTTCTTT.

The rearrangement links TRBV27 to TRBJ2-5; TRBD1 matches 7 bases. CDR3 length: 14 amino acids. The trim removed 5 bases at V and 4 bases at J, leaving 7 bases unmatched. From germline, CDR1 is MNHEY and CDR2 SMNVEV (reference sequence). The CDR3 reads CASSVRDRLETQYF. The CDR3 DNA reads as TGTGCCAGCAGTGTCCGGGACAGACTAGAGACCCAGTACTTC.

This clone was seen a few times. The rearrangement uses TRBV10-1 and TRBJ2-7, with D perhaps TRBD2 (5 bases). Trimming removed 10 bases at V and 0 bases at J, with 13 bases between. The CDR3 has 13 residues. Germline loops: CDR1 WNHNN, CDR2 SYGVQD (reference sequence). Here the CDR3 reads CANLGLSSYEQYF. The CDR3 DNA follows: TGCGCCAACCTCGGACTGTCCTCCTACGAGCAGTACTTC.

The rearrangement joins TRBV27 to TRBJ1-1; TRBD1 agrees at 7 bases. The germline CDR1 and CDR2 sequences are MNHEY and SMNVEV (reference sequence). Trimming took 3 bases from V and 5 from J; bases not matched to a gene: 3. The CDR3 contains 13 residues. The CDR3 DNA sequence: TGTGCCAGCAGTTTCGAGGGGGCGACTGAAGCTTTCTTT. Its protein product is CASSFEGATEAFF.

V and J are TRBV27 and TRBJ1-1; 10 nucleotides agree with TRBD1. Trimming took 2 bases from V and 4 from J; bases not matched to a gene: 7. CDR3 length equals 16 residues. Germline-derived CDR1 and CDR2 are MNHEY and SMNVEV (reference sequence). The chain's CDR3 is CASSLARTGGSTEAFF. The DNA of the CDR3 is TGTGCCAGCAGTTTAGCCAGGACAGGGGGTAGCACTGAAGCTTTCTTT.

This chain joins TRBV19 and TRBJ1-1; D is unresolved. The germline gives CDR1 LNHDA, CDR2 SQIVND (reference sequence). CDR3 length: 14 amino acids. Trimming stripped 7 bases from V and 0 bases from J, with 12 bases between. The CDR3, as DNA: TGTGCCAGTACCCCCGGGAGAATGAACACTGAAGCTTTCTTT. It encodes CASTPGRMNTEAFF.

The V gene is TRBV5-1, the J gene TRBJ1-1; 10 bases align to TRBD1. Germline lookup yields CDR1 SGHRS and CDR2 YFSETQ. The CDR3 spans 13 residues. After removal of 4 bases from V and 6 bases from J, the junction contained 3 bases not matched to a gene. CDR3 in amino acids: CASSPGTGAEAFF. CDR3 DNA sequence: TGCGCCAGCAGCCCCGGGACAGGGGCTGAAGCTTTCTTT.

This chain uses TRBV2 with TRBJ1-5; 9 bases map to TRBD1. The trim removed 5 bases at V and 1 base at J, leaving 12 bases unmatched. The CDR3 runs to 18 residues. Germline lookup yields CDR1 SNHLY and CDR2 FYNNEI. The CDR3 sequence: CASSFHLGQGPSNQPQHF. The CDR3 bases are TGTGCCAGCAGTTTCCATCTCGGACAGGGGCCCAGCAATCAGCCCCAGCATTTT.

This clone was counted once. The chain combines TRBV5-5 with TRBJ2-1; possible D gene TRBD2, 6 bases. From germline, CDR1 is SGHKS and CDR2 YYEKEE (reference sequence). The germline V and J ends were trimmed by 2 bases and 7 bases, with 16 bases remaining between them. This CDR3 has 15 amino acids. The CDR3 DNA reads as TGTGCCAGCAGCTTCGGGGGTTCTAGGATTAATGAGCAGTTCTTC. Protein sequence: CASSFGGSRINEQFF.

DNA for the CDR3: TGTGCCAGCAGTTTACTCGGACTAGCGGGAATCAATGAGCAGTTCTTC. Its protein product is CASSLLGLAGINEQFF. This sequence joins TRBV27 and TRBJ2-1; 12 nucleotides line up with TRBD2. V lost 2 bases, J lost 6 bases, and 5 bases stayed unmatched. In germline, CDR1 is MNHEY, CDR2 SMNVEV (reference sequence). CDR3 length equals 16 residues.

J is TRBJ2-7 and V is TRBV19, with D possibly matching TRBD1 (6 bases). The germline V and J ends were trimmed by 6 bases and 1 base, with 13 bases remaining between them. CDR3 length equals 14 residues. Germline lookup yields CDR1 LNHDA and CDR2 SQIVND (reference sequence). The CDR3 DNA is TGTGCCAGTAGAAGGACAGAGGGGTCCTACGAGCAGTACTTC. It specifies CASRRTEGSYEQYF.

J is TRBJ1-4 and V is TRBV2; 9 positions match TRBD1. Germline values: CDR1 SNHLY, CDR2 FYNNEI. J was trimmed by 8 bases and V by 7 bases; bases with no gene match: 8. The CDR3 has 14 amino acids. The CDR3 bases are TGTGCCAGCAACCAACAGGGGGCGGACGAAAAACTGTTTTTT. This encodes CASNQQGADEKLFF. The full variable domain, in which reference TRBV2 and TRBJ1-4 provide the parts outside the CDR3, is EPEVTQTPSHQVTQMGQEVILRCVPISNHLYFYWYRQILGQKVEFLVSFYNNEISEKSEIFDDQFSVERPDGSNFTLKIRSTKLEDSAMYFCASNQQGADEKLFFGSGTQLSVL.